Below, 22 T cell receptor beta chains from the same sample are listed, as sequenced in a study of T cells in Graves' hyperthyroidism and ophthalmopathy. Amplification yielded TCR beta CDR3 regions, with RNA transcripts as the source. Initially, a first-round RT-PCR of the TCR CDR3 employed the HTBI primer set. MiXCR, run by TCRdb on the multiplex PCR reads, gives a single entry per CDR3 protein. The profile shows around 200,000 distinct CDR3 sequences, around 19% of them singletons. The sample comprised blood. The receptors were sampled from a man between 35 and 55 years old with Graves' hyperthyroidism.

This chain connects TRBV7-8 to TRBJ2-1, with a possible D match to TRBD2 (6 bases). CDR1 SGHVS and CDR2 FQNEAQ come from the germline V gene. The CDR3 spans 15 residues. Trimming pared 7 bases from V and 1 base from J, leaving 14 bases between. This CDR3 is CASNKGLASYNEQFF. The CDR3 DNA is TGTGCCAGCAATAAAGGGCTAGCGTCCTACAATGAGCAGTTCTTC. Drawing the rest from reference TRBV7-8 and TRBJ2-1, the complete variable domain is GAGVSQSPRYKVAKRGQDVALRCDPISGHVSLFWYQQALGQGPEFLTYFQNEAQLDKSGLPSDRFFAERPEGSVSTLKIQRTQQEDSAVYLCASNKGLASYNEQFFGPGTRLTVL.

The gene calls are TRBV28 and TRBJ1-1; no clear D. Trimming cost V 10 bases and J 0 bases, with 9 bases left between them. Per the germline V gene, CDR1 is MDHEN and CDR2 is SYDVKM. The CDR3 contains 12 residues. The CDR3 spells CATDGMNTEAFF. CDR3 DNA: TGTGCCACCGACGGAATGAACACTGAAGCTTTCTTT.

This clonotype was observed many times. DNA for the CDR3: TGTGCCAGCAGCTTTTCAGGGGGGAACACTGAAGCTTTCTTT. This sequence encodes CASSFSGGNTEAFF. V usage is TRBV11-3 and J usage is TRBJ1-1; 7 positions match TRBD1. Unmatched junction bases numbered 2, after V lost 3 bases and J lost 1 base. This CDR3 contains 14 residues. CDR1 SGHNT and CDR2 YENEEA come from the germline V gene.

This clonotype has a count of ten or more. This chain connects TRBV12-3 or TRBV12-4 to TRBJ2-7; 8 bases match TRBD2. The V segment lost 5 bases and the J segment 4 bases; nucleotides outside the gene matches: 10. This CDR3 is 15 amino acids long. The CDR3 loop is CASSALSGGNYEQYF. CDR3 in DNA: TGTGCCAGCAGTGCGCTTTCGGGGGGGAATTACGAGCAGTACTTC.

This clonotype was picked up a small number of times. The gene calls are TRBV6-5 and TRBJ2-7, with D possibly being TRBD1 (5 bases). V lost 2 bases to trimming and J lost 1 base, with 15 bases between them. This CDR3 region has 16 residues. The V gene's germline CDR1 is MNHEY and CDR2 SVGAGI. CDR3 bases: TGTGCCAGCAGTTACAGCCCTGATCAGGGATCCTACGAGCAGTACTTC. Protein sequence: CASSYSPDQGSYEQYF.

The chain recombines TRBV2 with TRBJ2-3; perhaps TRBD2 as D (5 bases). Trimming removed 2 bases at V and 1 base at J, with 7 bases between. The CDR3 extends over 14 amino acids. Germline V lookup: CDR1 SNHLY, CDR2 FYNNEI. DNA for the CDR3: TGTGCCAGCAGTGAAAACGGGGGCACAGATACGCAGTATTTT. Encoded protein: CASSENGGTDTQYF.

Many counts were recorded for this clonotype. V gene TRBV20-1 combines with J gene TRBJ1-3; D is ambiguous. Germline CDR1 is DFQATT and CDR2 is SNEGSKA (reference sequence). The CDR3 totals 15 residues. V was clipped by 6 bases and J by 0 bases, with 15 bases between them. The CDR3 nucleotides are TGCAGTGCCCGGGAAGGGTCTAGCTCTGGAAACACCATATATTTT. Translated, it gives CSAREGSSSGNTIYF.

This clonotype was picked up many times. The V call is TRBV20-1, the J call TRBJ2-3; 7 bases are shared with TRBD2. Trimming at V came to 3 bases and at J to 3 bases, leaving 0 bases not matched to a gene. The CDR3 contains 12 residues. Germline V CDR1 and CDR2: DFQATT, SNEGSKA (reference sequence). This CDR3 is CSASGGTDTQYF. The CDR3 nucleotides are TGCAGTGCTAGCGGGGGGACAGATACGCAGTATTTT.

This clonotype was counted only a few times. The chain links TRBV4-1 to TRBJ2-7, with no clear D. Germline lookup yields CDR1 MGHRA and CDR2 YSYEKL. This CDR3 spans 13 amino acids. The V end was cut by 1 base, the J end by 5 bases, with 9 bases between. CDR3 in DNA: TGCGCCAGCAGCCAAGCCCTGGCAGACGAGCAGTACTTC. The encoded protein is CASSQALADEQYF.

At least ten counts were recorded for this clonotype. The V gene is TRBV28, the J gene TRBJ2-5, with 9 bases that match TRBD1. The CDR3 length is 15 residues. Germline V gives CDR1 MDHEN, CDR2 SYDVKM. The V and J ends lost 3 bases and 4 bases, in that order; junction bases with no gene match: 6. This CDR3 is CASSFLQGAGETQYF. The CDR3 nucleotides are TGTGCCAGCAGTTTTTTACAGGGGGCAGGAGAGACCCAGTACTTC.

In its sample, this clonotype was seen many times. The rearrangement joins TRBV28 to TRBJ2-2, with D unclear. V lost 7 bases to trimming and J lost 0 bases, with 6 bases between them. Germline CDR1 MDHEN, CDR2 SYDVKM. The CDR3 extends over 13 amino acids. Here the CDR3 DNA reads TGTGCCAGCAAAACACCGAACACCGGGGAGCTGTTTTTT. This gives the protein CASKTPNTGELFF.

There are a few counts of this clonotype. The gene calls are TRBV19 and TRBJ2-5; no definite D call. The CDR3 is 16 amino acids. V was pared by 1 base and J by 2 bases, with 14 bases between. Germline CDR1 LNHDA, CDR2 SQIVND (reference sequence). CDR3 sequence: CASSIGVASRQETQYF. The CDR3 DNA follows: TGTGCCAGTAGTATAGGGGTGGCATCACGGCAAGAGACCCAGTACTTC.

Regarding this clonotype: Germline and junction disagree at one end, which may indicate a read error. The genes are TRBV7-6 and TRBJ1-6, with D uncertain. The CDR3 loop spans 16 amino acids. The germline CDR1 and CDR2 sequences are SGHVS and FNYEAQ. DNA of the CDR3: TGTGCCAGCAGCACCCCGGGTCCAACTGGGAATTCACCCCTTTACTTT. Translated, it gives CASSTPGPTGNSPLYF.

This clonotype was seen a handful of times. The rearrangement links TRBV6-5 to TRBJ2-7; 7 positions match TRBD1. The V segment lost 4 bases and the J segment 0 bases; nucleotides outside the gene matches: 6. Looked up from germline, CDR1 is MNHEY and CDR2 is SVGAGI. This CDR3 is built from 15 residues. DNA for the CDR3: TGTGCCAGCAGTTCCCGGGACAGACTCTCCTACGAGCAGTACTTC. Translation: CASSSRDRLSYEQYF.

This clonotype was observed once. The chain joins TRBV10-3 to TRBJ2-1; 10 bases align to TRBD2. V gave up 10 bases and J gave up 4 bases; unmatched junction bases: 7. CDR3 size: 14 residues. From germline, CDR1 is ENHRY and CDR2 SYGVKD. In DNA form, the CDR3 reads TGTGCCACCAAGGAACTAGCGGGGTACAATGAGCAGTTCTTC. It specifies CATKELAGYNEQFF.

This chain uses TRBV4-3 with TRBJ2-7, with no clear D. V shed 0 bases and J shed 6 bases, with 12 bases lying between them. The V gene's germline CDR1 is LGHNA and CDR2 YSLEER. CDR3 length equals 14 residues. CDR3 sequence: CASSQDLGWAEQYF. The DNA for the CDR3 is TGCGCCAGCAGCCAAGATCTGGGGTGGGCCGAGCAGTACTTC.

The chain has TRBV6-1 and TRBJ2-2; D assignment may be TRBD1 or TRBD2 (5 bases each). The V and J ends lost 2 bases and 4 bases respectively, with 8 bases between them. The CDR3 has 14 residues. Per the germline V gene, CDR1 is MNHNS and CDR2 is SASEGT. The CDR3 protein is CASSEWGTTGELFF. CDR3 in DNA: TGTGCCAGCAGTGAATGGGGGACCACCGGGGAGCTGTTTTTT.

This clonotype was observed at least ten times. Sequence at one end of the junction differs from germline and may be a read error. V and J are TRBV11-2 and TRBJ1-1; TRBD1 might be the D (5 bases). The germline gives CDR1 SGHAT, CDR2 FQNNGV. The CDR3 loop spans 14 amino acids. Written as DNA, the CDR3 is TGTGCCGGCAGCGGCCGACAGTCGAACACTGAAGCTTTCTTT. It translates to CAGSGRQSNTEAFF.

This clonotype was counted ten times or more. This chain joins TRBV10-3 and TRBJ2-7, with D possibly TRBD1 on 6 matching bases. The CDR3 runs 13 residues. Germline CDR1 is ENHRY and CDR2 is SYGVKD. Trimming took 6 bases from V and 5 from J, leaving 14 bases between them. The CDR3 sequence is CAIRPAGVDEQYF. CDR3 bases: TGTGCCATCAGACCCGCAGGGGTGGACGAGCAGTACTTC.

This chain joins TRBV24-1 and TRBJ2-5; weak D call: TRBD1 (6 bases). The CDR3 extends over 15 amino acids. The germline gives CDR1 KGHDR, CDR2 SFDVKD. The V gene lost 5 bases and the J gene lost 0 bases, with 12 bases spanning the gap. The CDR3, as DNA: TGTGCCACCAGTGGGGCGGACAGCCACCAAGAGACCCAGTACTTC. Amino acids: CATSGADSHQETQYF.

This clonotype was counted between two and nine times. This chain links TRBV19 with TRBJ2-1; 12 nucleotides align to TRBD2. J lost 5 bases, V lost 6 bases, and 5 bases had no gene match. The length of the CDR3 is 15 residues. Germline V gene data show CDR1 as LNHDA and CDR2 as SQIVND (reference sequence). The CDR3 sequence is CASSLTSGRNNEQFF. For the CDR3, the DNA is TGTGCCAGTAGCTTGACTAGCGGGAGAAACAATGAGCAGTTCTTC.

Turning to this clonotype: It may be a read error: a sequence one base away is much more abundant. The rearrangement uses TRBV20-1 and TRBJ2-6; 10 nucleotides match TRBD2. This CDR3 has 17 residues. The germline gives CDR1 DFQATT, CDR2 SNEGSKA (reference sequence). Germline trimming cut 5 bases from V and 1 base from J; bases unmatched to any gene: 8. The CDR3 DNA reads TGCAGTGCTGGTAAGGGGACTAGCGTGTCTGGGGCCAACGTCCTGACTTTC. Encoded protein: CSAGKGTSVSGANVLTF.